A selection of T cell receptor beta chains follows, all from one sample in a study of graft-versus-host responses after intestinal transplantation. Profiled with immunoSEQ multiplex PCR; TCRdb holds only in-frame clones, not every one. The sample shows just under 85,000 clones, approximately 89% of them seen only once. No antigen has been assigned to these receptors. The sample consisted of unstimulated CD8+ T cells sorted from spleen or lymph node cells, taken before transplant. These receptor sequences come from a human donor who was the organ donor for an intestinal transplant. CDR3s leave out the opening cysteine and the closing phenylalanine or tryptophan.

TRBJ1-1 TRBV28 ASLPQGLMNTEAF
TRBJ1-2 TRBV19 ASSPGLNYGYT
TRBJ1-3 TRBV4-1 ASSQVQLGSGNTIY
TRBJ1-2 TRBV6-5 ATSPGTRWDGYT
TRBJ2-7 TRBV10-2 ASSPGTSFSEQY
TRBJ2-5 TRBV27 ASSLVTGGETQY
TRBJ2-5 TRBV7-9 ASSLILGVETQY
TRBJ1-4 TRBV4-1 ASSLDRSEKLF
TRBJ1-4 TRBV10-3 AISAGGDREKLF
TRBJ2-2 TRBV4-1 ASSQDQSLAGTNTGELF
TRBJ2-3 TRBV11-2 ASSLDLMTSGGALDTQY
TRBJ2-7 TRBV27 ASILAQGTHHEQY
TRBJ2-7 TRBV6-5 ASLKRDRAIYEQY
TRBJ2-5 TRBV2 ASSDWGREETQY
TRBJ2-3 TRBV7-3 ASSLTVGPSTDTQY
TRBJ2-3 TRBV7-9 ASSSTTGEDTQY
TRBJ1-1 TRBV19 ASSTYRGNTEAF
- TRBV5-1 ASSPTGQVYEQY
TRBJ2-2 TRBV7-6 ASSSELAGGPSGELF
TRBJ1-1 TRBV4-1 ASSHGQGNTEAF
TRBJ2-7 TRBV5-1 ASSFGWGCPYEQY
TRBJ2-1 TRBV9 ASTGGDNEQF
TRBJ2-7 TRBV4-1 ASSPREPLEQY
TRBJ1-2 TRBV7-2 ASSSPGEIYGYT
TRBJ2-1 TRBV7-9 ASSPFSGRGNEQF
TRBJ2-3 TRBV6-5 ASSFRVSSRTDTQY
TRBJ2-3 TRBV4-1 ASSRTLSGSNTDTQY
TRBJ2-7 TRBV11-2 ASSYGWGGGYEQY
TRBJ1-4 TRBV5-1 ASSHGRVREKLF
TRBJ2-2 TRBV6-5 ASSYLPDRSGGELF
TRBJ2-3 TRBV7-2 ASSFWETDTQY
TRBJ1-1 TRBV11-2 ASSQTRHRGEAF
TRBJ1-4 TRBV5-6 ASSVVQARENEKLF
TRBJ2-3 TRBV7-6 ASSENSGLTDTQY
TRBJ2-1 TRBV28 ASLPSLPGHTYEQF
TRBJ2-7 TRBV25-1 ASRRGGHAYEQY
TRBJ2-7 TRBV28 ASTSGTSDEQY
TRBJ2-1 TRBV2 ASKASGARGEQF